These 29 T cell receptor beta chains came from one sample sequenced in a study of CXCR3-negative and CXCR3-positive naive CD8 T cells. Researchers prepared the TRB cDNA libraries using 5' RACE with UMI labels. For each CDR3 protein, TCRdb gives one entry from its re-call of the 5' RACE reads, without DNA. The listing contains under 55,000 distinct CDR3 sequences. Material for sequencing was memory CD8+ T cells from blood. Source of these receptors: a human donor in good health. Some clones in this sample may be carry-over from other donors' samples.

The genes are TRBV7-6 and TRBJ2-3; TCRdb returns TRBD1, unconfirmable since there is no DNA. Germline V gives CDR1 SGHVS, CDR2 FNYEAQ. The CDR3 extends over 15 amino acids. The CDR3 region is CASSPGTGWTDTQYF.

This chain joins TRBV7-2 and TRBJ1-2; the D gene TCRdb calls, TRBD1, cannot be checked with no DNA. The CDR3 has 15 amino acids. Germline assignment: CDR1 SGHTA and CDR2 FQGNSA. CDR3 sequence: CASSRWDRPNYGYTF. Together with reference TRBV7-2 and TRBJ1-2, the CDR3 gives the full variable domain: GAGVSQSPSNKVTEKGKDVELRCDPISGHTALYWYRQSLGQGLEFLIYFQGNSAPDKSGLPSDRFSAERTGGSVSTLTIQRTQQEDSAVYLCASSRWDRPNYGYTFGSGTRLTVV.

The chain combines TRBV6-4 with TRBJ2-3. Germline values: CDR1 MRHNA, CDR2 SNTAGT. The length of the CDR3 is 13 residues. CDR3 amino acids: CASSVTGTDTQYF.

The V and J genes are TRBV29-1 and TRBJ2-1; TCRdb's D call of TRBD1 is untestable without DNA. The CDR3 spans 16 residues. Germline-derived CDR1 and CDR2 are SQVTM and ANQGSEA. CDR3 region: CSVEDPGRTSYNEQFF.

J is TRBJ2-1 and V is TRBV12-3 or TRBV12-4; TCRdb indicates TRBD1, and absent DNA this call remains unverified. The CDR3 spans 13 residues. CDR3 amino acids: CASSSPDRPEQFF.

This chain uses TRBV4-1 with TRBJ1-2; checking the TCRdb D call of TRBD1 is not possible without DNA. The CDR3 contains 15 residues. Germline-derived CDR1 and CDR2 are MGHRA and YSYEKL. The CDR3 spells CASSQVGTVLYGYTF.

J is TRBJ2-7 and V is TRBV7-7; TCRdb lists TRBD1, though no DNA is available to test this call. Germline CDR1 SSHAT, CDR2 FNYEAQ (reference sequence). CDR3 length: 14 amino acids. This chain's CDR3 is CASSPRDISYEQYF.

The chain uses TRBV7-2 and TRBJ2-3; there is no DNA to check the TCRdb D call of TRBD2. This CDR3 contains 15 residues. From germline, CDR1 is SGHTA and CDR2 FQGNSA. The CDR3 spells CASSRGTSGADTQYF.

This chain's CDR3 is CASSLAPRRHYGYTF. This rearrangement joins TRBV7-6 to TRBJ1-2. Germline CDR1 reads SGHVS; CDR2 reads FNYEAQ. This CDR3 contains 15 residues.

The chain combines TRBV11-2 with TRBJ2-1; TCRdb names TRBD1, which stays unverified in the absence of DNA. This CDR3 has 17 amino acids. From germline, CDR1 is SGHAT and CDR2 FQNNGV. The CDR3 sequence: CASSFRVTELSYNEQFF. Full variable domain (missing parts from reference TRBV11-2 and TRBJ2-1): EAGVAQSPRYKIIEKRQSVAFWCNPISGHATLYWYQQILGQGPKLLIQFQNNGVVDDSQLPKDRFSAERLKGVDSTLKIQPAKLEDSAVYLCASSFRVTELSYNEQFFGPGTRLTVL.

The chain joins TRBV5-5 to TRBJ1-5; the TCRdb D gene call, TRBD1, has no DNA to confirm it. From germline, CDR1 is SGHKS and CDR2 YYEKEE (reference sequence). This CDR3 has 18 amino acids. The CDR3 region is CASSWIPNRAEGNQPQHF.

The J gene is TRBJ2-7, the V gene TRBV5-5; TCRdb's assignment of TRBD2 cannot be checked, as there is no DNA. The CDR3 length is 15 residues. Germline V gene sequence: CDR1 SGHKS, CDR2 YYEKEE (reference sequence). The CDR3 spells CASSLGEGRYYEQYF.

This chain uses TRBV4-1 with TRBJ1-5; there is no DNA to check the TCRdb D call of TRBD1. The CDR3 contains 15 residues. CDR1 is MGHRA, CDR2 YSYEKL, per germline. The chain's CDR3 is CASSPGGQGGQPQHF.

The chain couples TRBV21-1 to TRBJ1-4; TCRdb returns TRBD1, unconfirmable since there is no DNA. TRBV21-1 constitutes a pseudogene. CDR3 size: 13 residues. The CDR3 spells CASSIQGHEKLFF.

The chain joins TRBV6-5 to TRBJ2-2; TCRdb's D gene call, TRBD1, goes unchecked for lack of DNA. The CDR3 extends over 15 amino acids. Germline V gene sequence: CDR1 MNHEY, CDR2 SVGAGI. The CDR3: CASSAGTDNTGELFF.

The CDR3 loop reads CASSHLQGNTEAFF. V and J are TRBV4-1 and TRBJ1-1. This CDR3 has 14 residues. Germline CDR1 is MGHRA and CDR2 is YSYEKL.

The chain employs TRBV7-9 and TRBJ1-2. The CDR3 is 13 residues long. The germline V gene has CDR1 SEHNR and CDR2 FQNEAQ (reference sequence). The CDR3 protein is CASSFPSGYGYTF.

V gene TRBV27 combines with J gene TRBJ2-7; without DNA, the TCRdb call of TRBD1 cannot be checked. Per the germline V gene, CDR1 is MNHEY and CDR2 is SMNVEV (reference sequence). The CDR3 runs to 17 residues. The chain's CDR3 is CASSLSGAGGGSYEQYF.

V and J are TRBV20-1 and TRBJ2-3; the D call from TCRdb, TRBD2, cannot be confirmed without DNA. This CDR3 has 16 amino acids. CDR1 is DFQATT and CDR2 is SNEGSKA in the germline V gene (reference sequence). The CDR3 loop is CSASYITSADTDTQYF.

V is TRBV15 and J is TRBJ2-3; TCRdb returns TRBD1, unconfirmable since there is no DNA. This CDR3 contains 18 residues. The germline V gene encodes CDR1 LNHNV and CDR2 YYDKDF (reference sequence). The CDR3 region is CATSRDSGGLLDGDTQYF.

This chain joins TRBV7-9 and TRBJ2-7; absent DNA, TCRdb's TRBD1 call cannot be checked. The germline V gene encodes CDR1 SEHNR and CDR2 FQNEAQ (reference sequence). CDR3 size: 16 residues. CDR3 amino acids: CASSLGDSRPSYEQYF.

The chain is built from TRBV7-2 and TRBJ1-2; TCRdb's D call of TRBD1 is untestable without DNA. Germline-derived CDR1 and CDR2 are SGHTA and FQGNSA. The length of the CDR3 is 16 residues. This CDR3 is CASSTPGGRRNYGYTF.

This chain links TRBV6-1 with TRBJ2-3; TCRdb's D gene call, TRBD2, goes unchecked for lack of DNA. The CDR3 is made up of 17 amino acids. Germline loops: CDR1 MNHNS, CDR2 SASEGT. This CDR3 reads CATLPPGAGGGTDTQYF.

The chain couples TRBV7-8 to TRBJ2-7; TCRdb designates TRBD1, a call that cannot be tested without DNA. The germline V gene has CDR1 SGHVS and CDR2 FQNEAQ. The CDR3 extends over 14 amino acids. CDR3: CASSIDRPYVEQYF.

This clonotype is medium-sized by frequency. This chain uses TRBV10-3 with TRBJ2-2; TCRdb's D call, TRBD1, is unchecked because there is no DNA. Germline assignment: CDR1 ENHRY and CDR2 SYGVKD. The CDR3 is 15 residues long. This chain's CDR3 is CAISGQGGSTGELFF.

The V gene is TRBV29-1, the J gene TRBJ1-1; TCRdb's assignment of TRBD1 cannot be checked, as there is no DNA. Germline V gene data show CDR1 as SQVTM and CDR2 as ANQGSEA. This CDR3 contains 12 residues. CDR3 amino acids: CSVEAGGAEAFF.

J is TRBJ2-7 and V is TRBV28; TCRdb outputs TRBD2, but without DNA this stays unchecked. This CDR3 spans 13 amino acids. Germline loops: CDR1 MDHEN, CDR2 SYDVKM. CDR3 sequence: CASSLFDAGEQYF.

V usage is TRBV7-9 and J usage is TRBJ2-2; the TCRdb call, TRBD2, lacks DNA for checking. Germline CDR1 SEHNR, CDR2 FQNEAQ (reference sequence). This CDR3 contains 18 residues. The CDR3 spells CASSLEHGGIVDTGELFF. Variable domain in full (rest from reference TRBV7-9 and TRBJ2-2): DTGVSQNPRHKITKRGQNVTFRCDPISEHNRLYWYRQTLGQGPEFLTYFQNEAQLEKSRLLSDRFSAERPKGSFSTLEIQRTEQGDSAMYLCASSLEHGGIVDTGELFFGEGSRLTVL.

The chain combines TRBV12-3 or TRBV12-4 with TRBJ2-7; TCRdb returns TRBD1, unconfirmable since there is no DNA. The CDR3 contains 12 residues. CDR3 residues: CASSRDRYEQYF.